This TCR beta chain originates from a study of T cell responses to AZD1222 COVID-19 vaccine. Study-wide background: Pooled together were second doses at about 4 or about 12 weeks. Study-level points and caveats: The study sampled repertoires only after the peak T cell response. Donor demographics were predominantly white British with a female majority; clonal diversity may be underestimated. Nearly half of spike-specific TCRs reportedly target variant regions that are unmutated in the B.1.351 and B.1.1.7 variants.

The CDR3 loop spans 16 amino acids. Germline CDR1 SNHLY, CDR2 FYNNEI. In its sample, this clone was seen once. The antigen is unknown. The germline gene is not matched at one end of the junction; a read error may be the cause. Sequencing used immunoSEQ multiplex PCR; TCRdb keeps in-frame clones, though not all of them. The sample carries around 77,000 clones, roughly 88% recorded once. The chain recombines TRBV2 with TRBJ2-5; 9 bases agree with TRBD1. This material consisted of peripheral blood, taken on day 0 of AZD1222 vaccination. The TCR was taken from an adult in good health. The CDR3 sequence is CASSEASTGGGGTQYF. The CDR3 DNA sequence: TGTGCCAGCAGCGAAGCGTCAACAGGGGGCGGAGGGACCCAGTACTTC.